The T cell receptor beta chain under discussion was sequenced for a study of radiation and T cells in renal cell carcinoma. Sequencing was performed with immunoSEQ multiplex PCR; in TCRdb, only in-frame clones are kept and a portion is missing. The data contain 100,000 to 150,000 clones, roughly 85% of them seen just once; the ten biggest clones take up 2.5% to 3.5%. The CDR3 is 12 residues long. The V end was cut by 4 bases, the J end by 7 bases, with 9 bases between. Germline V gene sequence: CDR1 SGHNT, CDR2 YYREEE (reference sequence). Time point in this sample: baseline pretreatment blood. The treatment: 15 Gy SBRT to primary tumor, nephrectomy 4 weeks later. Serial blood draws occurred at baseline and 2 and 4 weeks post-SBRT. Clear cell pathology was present in this patient's renal cell carcinoma.

The clonotype comes from a woman aged 55-75 years with renal cell carcinoma. The chain is built from TRBV5-4 and TRBJ2-1; D remains unclear. The specimen comprised blood, sampled from a patient whose treatment included radiotherapy and nephrectomy. The CDR3 DNA reads as TGTGCCAGCAGCGGCCCGGTGAATGAGCAGTTCTTC. This translates into CASSGPVNEQFF.